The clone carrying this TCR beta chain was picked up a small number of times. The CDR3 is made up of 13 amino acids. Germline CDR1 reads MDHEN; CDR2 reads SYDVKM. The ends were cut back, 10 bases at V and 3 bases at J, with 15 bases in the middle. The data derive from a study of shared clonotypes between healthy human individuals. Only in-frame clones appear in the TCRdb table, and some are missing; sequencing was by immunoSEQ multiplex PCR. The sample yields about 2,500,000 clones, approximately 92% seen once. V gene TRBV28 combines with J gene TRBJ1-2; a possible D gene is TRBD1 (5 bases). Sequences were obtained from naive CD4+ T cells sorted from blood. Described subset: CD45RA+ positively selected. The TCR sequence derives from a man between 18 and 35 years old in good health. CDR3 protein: CATTGPPDYGYTF. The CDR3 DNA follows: TGTGCCACCACGGGACCCCCTGACTATGGCTACACCTTC.